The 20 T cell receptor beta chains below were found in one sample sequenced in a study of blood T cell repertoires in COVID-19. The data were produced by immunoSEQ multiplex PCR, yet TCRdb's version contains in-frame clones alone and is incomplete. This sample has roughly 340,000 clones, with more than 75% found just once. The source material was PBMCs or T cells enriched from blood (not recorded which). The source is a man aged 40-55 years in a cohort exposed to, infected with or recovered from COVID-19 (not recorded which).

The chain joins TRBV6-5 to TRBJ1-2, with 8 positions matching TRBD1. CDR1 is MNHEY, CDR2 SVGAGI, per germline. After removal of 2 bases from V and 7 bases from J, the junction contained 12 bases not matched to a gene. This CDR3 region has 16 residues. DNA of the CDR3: TGTGCCAGCAGTTACGGTCCGGGGACAGGATTAGGTGGCTACACCTTC. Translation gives CASSYGPGTGLGGYTF.

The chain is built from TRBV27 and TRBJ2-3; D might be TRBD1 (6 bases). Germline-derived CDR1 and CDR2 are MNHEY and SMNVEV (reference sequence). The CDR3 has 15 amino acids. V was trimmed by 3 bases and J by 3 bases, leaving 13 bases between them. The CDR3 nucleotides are TGTGCCAGCAGTTTCGGCAGGGGATGGACAGATACGCAGTATTTT. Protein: CASSFGRGWTDTQYF.

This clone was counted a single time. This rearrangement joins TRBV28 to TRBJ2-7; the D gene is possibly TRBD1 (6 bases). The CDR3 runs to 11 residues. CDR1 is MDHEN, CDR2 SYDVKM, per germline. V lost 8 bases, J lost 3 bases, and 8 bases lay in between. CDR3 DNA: TGTGCCAGCGGACAGCACTACGAGCAGTACTTC. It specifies CASGQHYEQYF.

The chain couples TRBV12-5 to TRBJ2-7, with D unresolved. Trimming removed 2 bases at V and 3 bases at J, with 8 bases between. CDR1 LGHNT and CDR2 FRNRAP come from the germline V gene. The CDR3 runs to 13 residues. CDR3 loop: CASGLFGSYEQYF. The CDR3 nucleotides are TGTGCTAGTGGTTTGTTTGGTAGCTACGAGCAGTACTTC.

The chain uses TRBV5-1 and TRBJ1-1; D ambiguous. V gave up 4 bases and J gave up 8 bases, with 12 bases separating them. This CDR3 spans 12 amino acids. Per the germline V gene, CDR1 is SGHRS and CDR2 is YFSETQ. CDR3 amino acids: CASSHPAGEAFF. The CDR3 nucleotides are TGCGCCAGCAGCCACCCGGCGGGCGAAGCTTTCTTT.

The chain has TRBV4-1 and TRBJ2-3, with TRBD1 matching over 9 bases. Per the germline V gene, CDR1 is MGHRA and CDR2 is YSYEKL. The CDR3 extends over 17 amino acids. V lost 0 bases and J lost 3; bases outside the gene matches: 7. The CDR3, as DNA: TGCGCCAGCAGCCAAGATCCCGGACAGGGGCTGACAGATACGCAGTATTTT. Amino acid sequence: CASSQDPGQGLTDTQYF.

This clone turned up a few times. CDR3 residues: CASSISVDRVNQPQHF. CDR3 DNA sequence: TGTGCCAGTAGTATATCGGTTGACAGGGTCAATCAGCCCCAGCATTTT. The V and J genes are TRBV19 and TRBJ1-5; 7 positions agree with TRBD1. Trimming removed 2 bases from V and 3 bases from J; junction bases left unmatched: 7. This CDR3 is built from 16 residues. Germline loops: CDR1 LNHDA, CDR2 SQIVND (reference sequence).

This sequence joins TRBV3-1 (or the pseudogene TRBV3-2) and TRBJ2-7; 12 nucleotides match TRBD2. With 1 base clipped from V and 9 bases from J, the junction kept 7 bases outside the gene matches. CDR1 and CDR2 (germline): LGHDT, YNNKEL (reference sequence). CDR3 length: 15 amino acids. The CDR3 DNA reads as TGTGCCAGCAGCCAAGGACCTAGCGGGAGGGTCGCGCAGTACTTC. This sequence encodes CASSQGPSGRVAQYF.

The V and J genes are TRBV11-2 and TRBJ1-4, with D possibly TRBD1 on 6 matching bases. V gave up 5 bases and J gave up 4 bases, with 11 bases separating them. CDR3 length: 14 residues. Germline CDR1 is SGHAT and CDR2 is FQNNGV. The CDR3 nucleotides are TGTGCCAGCAGCCCAGGACAGTTTAATGAAAAACTGTTTTTT. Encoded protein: CASSPGQFNEKLFF.

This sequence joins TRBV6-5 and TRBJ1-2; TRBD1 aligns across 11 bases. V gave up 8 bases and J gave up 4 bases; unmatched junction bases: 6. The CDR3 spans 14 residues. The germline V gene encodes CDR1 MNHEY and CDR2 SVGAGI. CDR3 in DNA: TGTGCCAGCGGGGGACAGGGGGAGAGCTATGGCTACACCTTC. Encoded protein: CASGGQGESYGYTF.

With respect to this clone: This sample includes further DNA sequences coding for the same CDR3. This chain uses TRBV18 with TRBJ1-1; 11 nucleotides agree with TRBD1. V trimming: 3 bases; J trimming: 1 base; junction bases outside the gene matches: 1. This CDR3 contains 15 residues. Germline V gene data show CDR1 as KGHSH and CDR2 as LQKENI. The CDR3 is CASSPGTGGNTEAFF. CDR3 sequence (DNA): TGTGCCAGCTCACCCGGGACAGGGGGGAACACTGAAGCTTTCTTT.

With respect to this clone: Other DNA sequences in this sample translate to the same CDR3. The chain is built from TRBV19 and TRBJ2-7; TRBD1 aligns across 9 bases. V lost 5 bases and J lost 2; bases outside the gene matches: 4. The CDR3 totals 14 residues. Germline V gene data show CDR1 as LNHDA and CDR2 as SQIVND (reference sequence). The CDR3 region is CASSPRTGAYEQYF. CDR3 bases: TGTGCCAGTAGTCCAAGGACAGGGGCCTACGAGCAGTACTTC.

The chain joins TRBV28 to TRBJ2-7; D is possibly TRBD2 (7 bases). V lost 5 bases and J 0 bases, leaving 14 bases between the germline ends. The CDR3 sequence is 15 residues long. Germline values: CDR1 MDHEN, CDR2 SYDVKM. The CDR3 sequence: CASSPRGAGSYEQYF. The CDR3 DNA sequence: TGTGCCAGCAGTCCCCGGGGGGCGGGCTCCTACGAGCAGTACTTC.

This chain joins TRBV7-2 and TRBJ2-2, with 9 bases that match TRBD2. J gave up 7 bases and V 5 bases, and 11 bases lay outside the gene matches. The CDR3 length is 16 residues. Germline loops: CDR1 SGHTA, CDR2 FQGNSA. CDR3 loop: CASSPRVSGSDGELFF. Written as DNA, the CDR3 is TGTGCCAGCAGCCCCCGGGTTAGCGGGAGTGACGGGGAGCTGTTTTTT.

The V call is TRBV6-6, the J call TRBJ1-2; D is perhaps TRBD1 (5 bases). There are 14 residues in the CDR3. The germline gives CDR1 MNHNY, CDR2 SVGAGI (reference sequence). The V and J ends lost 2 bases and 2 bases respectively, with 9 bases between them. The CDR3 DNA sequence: TGTGCCAGCAGTTACGCTGGGGGGAACTATGGCTACACCTTC. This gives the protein CASSYAGGNYGYTF.

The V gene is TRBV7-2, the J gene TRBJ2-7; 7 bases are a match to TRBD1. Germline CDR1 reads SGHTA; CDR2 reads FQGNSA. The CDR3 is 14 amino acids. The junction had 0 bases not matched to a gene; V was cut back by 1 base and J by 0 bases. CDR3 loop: CASSLGTGSYEQYF. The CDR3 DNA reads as TGTGCCAGCAGCTTAGGGACAGGCTCCTACGAGCAGTACTTC.

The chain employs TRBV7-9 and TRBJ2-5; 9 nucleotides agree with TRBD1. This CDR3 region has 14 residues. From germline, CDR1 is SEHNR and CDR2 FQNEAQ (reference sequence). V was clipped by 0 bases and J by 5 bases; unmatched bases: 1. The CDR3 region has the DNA TGTGCCAGCAGCTTAGCAACAGGGGGCGAGACCCAGTACTTC. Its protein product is CASSLATGGETQYF.

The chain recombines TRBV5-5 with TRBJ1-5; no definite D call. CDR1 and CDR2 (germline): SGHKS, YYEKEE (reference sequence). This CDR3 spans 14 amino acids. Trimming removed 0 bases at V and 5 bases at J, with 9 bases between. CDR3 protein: CASSLDPGDQPQHF. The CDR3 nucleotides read TGTGCCAGCAGCTTGGATCCGGGAGATCAGCCCCAGCATTTT.

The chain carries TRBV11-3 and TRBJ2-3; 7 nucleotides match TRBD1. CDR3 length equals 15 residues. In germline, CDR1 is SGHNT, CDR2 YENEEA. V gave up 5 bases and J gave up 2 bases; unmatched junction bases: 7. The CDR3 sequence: CASSLGTAHTDTQYF. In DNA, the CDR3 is TGTGCCAGCAGCCTCGGGACAGCTCACACAGATACGCAGTATTTT.

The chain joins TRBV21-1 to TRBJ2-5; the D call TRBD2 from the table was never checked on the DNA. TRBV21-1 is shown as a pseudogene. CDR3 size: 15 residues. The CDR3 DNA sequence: TGTGCCAGCAGCAAAGTCGCTAGCGTAAAAGAGACCCAGTACTTC. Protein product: CASSKVASVKETQYF.